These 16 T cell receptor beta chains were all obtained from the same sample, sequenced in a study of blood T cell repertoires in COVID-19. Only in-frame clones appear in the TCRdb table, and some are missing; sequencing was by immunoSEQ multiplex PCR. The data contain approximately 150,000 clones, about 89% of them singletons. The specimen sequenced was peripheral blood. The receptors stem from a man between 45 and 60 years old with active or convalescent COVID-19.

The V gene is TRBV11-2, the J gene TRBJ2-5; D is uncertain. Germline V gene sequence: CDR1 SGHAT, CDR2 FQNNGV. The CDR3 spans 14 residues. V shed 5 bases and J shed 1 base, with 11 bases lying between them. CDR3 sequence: CASSLTGLQETQYF. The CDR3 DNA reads TGTGCCAGCAGCCTAACTGGGCTCCAAGAGACCCAGTACTTC.

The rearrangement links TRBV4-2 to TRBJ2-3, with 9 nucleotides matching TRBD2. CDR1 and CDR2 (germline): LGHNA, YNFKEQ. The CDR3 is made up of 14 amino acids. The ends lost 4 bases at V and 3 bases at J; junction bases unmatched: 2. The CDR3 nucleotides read TGTGCCAGCAGCCGACTAGCGGAAACAGATACGCAGTATTTT. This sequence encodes CASSRLAETDTQYF.

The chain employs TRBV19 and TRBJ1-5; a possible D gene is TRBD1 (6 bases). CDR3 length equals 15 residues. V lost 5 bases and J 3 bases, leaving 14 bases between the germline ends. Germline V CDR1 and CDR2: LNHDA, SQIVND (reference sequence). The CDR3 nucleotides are TGTGCCAGTAGTCCTTTAACAGGGACCAATCAGCCCCAGCATTTT. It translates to CASSPLTGTNQPQHF.

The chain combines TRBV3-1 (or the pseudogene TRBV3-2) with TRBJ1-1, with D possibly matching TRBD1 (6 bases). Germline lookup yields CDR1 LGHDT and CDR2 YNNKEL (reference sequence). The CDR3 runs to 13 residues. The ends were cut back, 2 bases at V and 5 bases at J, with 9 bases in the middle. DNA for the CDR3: TGTGCCAGCAGCCAAACTACAGGGACTGAAGCTTTCTTT. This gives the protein CASSQTTGTEAFF.

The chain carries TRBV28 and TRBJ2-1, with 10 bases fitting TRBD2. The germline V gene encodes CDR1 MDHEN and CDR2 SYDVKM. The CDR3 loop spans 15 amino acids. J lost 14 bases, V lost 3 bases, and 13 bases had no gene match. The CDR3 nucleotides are TGTGCCAGCAGTTTGTTTTCCGGGACTAGCGTAAGAAAGTTCTTC. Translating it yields CASSLFSGTSVRKFF.

The CDR3 region is CSAGQGTSYEQYF. The CDR3 region has the DNA TGCAGCGCGGGACAGGGGACATCCTACGAGCAGTACTTC. The chain employs TRBV29-1 and TRBJ2-7; the match to TRBD1 covers 10 bases. Germline values: CDR1 SQVTM, CDR2 ANQGSEA. The CDR3 sequence is 13 residues long. The V and J ends lost 7 bases and 1 base, in that order; junction bases with no gene match: 4.

In DNA form, the CDR3 reads TGCAGCGTCAACCGACAGGGGGAAGCTTTCTTT. Translated: CSVNRQGEAFF. The chain carries TRBV29-1 and TRBJ1-1, with 8 bases identical to TRBD1. The CDR3 runs 11 residues. The germline V gene encodes CDR1 SQVTM and CDR2 ANQGSEA. V was pared by 6 bases and J by 8 bases, with 5 bases of the junction left unmatched.

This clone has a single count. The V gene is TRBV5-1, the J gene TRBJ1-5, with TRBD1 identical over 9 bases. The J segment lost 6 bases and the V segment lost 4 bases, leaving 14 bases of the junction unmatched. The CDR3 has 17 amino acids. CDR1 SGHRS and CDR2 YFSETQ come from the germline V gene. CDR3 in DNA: TGCGCCAGCAGCCCGGAAATACTGGGACAGGGTGCTCAGCCCCAGCATTTT. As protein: CASSPEILGQGAQPQHF.

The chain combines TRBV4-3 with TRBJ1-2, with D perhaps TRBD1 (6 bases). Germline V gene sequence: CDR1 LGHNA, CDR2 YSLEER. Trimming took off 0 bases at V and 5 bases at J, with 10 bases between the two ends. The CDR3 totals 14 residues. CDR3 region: CASSQEGAEYGYTF. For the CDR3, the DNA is TGCGCCAGCAGCCAAGAGGGGGCGGAATATGGCTACACCTTC.

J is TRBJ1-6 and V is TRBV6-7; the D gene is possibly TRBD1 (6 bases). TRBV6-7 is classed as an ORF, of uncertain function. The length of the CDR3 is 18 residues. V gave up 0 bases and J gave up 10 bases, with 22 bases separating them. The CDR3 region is CASSYSPVIQGSRSPLHF. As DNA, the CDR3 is TGTGCCAGCAGTTACTCCCCAGTCATTCAGGGGTCGAGGTCACCCCTCCACTTT.

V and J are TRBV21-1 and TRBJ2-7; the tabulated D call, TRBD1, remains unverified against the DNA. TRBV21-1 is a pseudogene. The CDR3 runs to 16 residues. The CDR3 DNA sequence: TGTGCCAGCACCCTTCTTTTACCGGGACAGCCCTACGAGCAGTACTTC. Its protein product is CASTLLLPGQPYEQYF.

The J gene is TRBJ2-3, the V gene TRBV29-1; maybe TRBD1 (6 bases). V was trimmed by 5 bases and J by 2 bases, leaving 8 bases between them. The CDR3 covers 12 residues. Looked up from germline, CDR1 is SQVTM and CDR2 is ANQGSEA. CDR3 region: CSVQGFTDTQYF. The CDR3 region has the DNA TGCAGCGTTCAGGGGTTCACAGATACGCAGTATTTT.

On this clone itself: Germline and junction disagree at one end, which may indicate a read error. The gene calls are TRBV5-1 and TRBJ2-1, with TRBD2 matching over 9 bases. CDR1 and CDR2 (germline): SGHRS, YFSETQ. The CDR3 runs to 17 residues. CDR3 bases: TGCGCCCGCAGCGTTGGGGCGGGGGGGCTCCCCAACAATGAGCAGTTCTTC. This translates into CARSVGAGGLPNNEQFF.

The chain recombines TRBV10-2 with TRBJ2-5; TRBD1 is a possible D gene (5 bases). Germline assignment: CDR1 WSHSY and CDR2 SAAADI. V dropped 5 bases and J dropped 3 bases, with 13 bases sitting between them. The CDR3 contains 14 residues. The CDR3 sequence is CASSFDRPKETQYF. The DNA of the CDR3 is TGCGCCAGCAGTTTCGACAGACCCAAAGAGACCCAGTACTTC.

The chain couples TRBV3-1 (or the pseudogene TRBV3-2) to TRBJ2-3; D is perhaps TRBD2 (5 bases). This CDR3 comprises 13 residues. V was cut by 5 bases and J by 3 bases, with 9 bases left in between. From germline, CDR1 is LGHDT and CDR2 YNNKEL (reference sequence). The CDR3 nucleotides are TGTGCCAGCAGCGTAAGGAGGACAGATACGCAGTATTTT. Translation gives CASSVRRTDTQYF.

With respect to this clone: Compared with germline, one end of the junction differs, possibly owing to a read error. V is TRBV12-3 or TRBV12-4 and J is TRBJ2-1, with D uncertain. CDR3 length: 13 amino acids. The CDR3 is CASSQDASRNSIF. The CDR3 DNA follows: TGTGCCAGCAGTCAAGATGCAAGCCGGAACAGCATCTTC.